A selection of T cell receptor beta chains follows, all from one sample in a study of cytomegalovirus exposure and HLA in healthy donors. Measured with immunoSEQ multiplex PCR; TCRdb has only the in-frame clones, and not every one. The sample totals fewer than 100,000 clones. Sample: PBMCs. Receptor source: a man aged 45-65 years in good health and CMV-seronegative. The CDR3 runs from the conserved cysteine through the conserved F or W. D genes are given only for firm matches.

>TRBD1|TRBV28|13|TRBJ1-2
CASSFSGGSGYTF
TGTGCCAGCAGCTTCTCAGGGGGCAGTGGCTACACCTTC
>-|TRBV7-2|14|TRBJ2-1
CASSSHGGHNEQFF
TGTGCCAGCAGCTCGCATGGGGGCCACAATGAGCAGTTCTTC
>TRBD1|TRBV28|14|TRBJ1-5
CASSLGTGNQPQHF
TGTGCCAGCAGTTTAGGGACAGGGAATCAGCCCCAGCATTTT
>-|TRBV7-9|12|TRBJ2-1
CASSFSSDEQFF
TGTGCCAGCAGCTTTTCCAGCGATGAGCAGTTCTTC
>TRBD1|TRBV27|15|TRBJ1-1
CASSGRQGWYTEAFF
TGTGCCAGCAGTGGTCGACAGGGTTGGTACACTGAAGCTTTCTTT
>-|TRBV15|18|TRBJ2-2
CATSSIREKRRSTGELFF
TGTGCCACCAGCTCAATCCGAGAGAAAAGAAGGAGCACCGGGGAGCTGTTTTTT
>TRBD1|TRBV19|15|TRBJ2-7
CASSIAVDRRYEQYF
TGTGCCAGTAGTATAGCGGTGGACAGGAGATACGAGCAGTACTTC
>TRBD2|TRBV28|16|TRBJ2-5
CASRAGTSGGAETQYF
TGTGCCAGCAGAGCCGGGACTAGCGGGGGGGCGGAGACCCAGTACTTC
>-|TRBV30|14|TRBJ1-2
CAWSVPVANYGYTF
TGTGCCTGGAGTGTACCGGTAGCTAACTATGGCTACACCTTC
>-|TRBV7-3|13|TRBJ1-1
CASSLRQNEEAFF
TGTGCCAGCAGCCTTAGACAAAACGAGGAAGCTTTCTTT